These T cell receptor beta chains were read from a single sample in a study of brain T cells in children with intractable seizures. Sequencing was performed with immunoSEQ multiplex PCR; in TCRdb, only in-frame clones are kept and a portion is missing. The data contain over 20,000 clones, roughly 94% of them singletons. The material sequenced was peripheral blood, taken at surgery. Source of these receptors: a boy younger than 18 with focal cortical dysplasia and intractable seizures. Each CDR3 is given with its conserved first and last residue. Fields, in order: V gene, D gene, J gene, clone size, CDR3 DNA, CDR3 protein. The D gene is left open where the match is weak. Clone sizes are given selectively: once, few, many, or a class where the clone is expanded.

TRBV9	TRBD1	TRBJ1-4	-	TGTGCCAGCAGCGCCAGGGGGCTAGTCTATGAAAAACTGTTTTTT	CASSARGLVYEKLFF
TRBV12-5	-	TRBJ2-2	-	TGTGCTAGTGGTTTGTACGGGGCGGAGCTGTTTTTT	CASGLYGAELFF
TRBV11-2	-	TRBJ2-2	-	TGTGCCAGCAGCTTAACAGGGCGAAACACCGGGGAGCTGTTTTTT	CASSLTGRNTGELFF
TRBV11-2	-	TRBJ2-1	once	TGTGCCAGCAGCCCCCGGACTATGCGCAATGAGCAGTTCTTC	CASSPRTMRNEQFF
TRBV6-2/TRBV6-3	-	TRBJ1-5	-	TGTGCCAGCAGTTACGTGGGAACAGGGTGGAAGGGAGCCCAGCATTTT	CASSYVGTGWKGAQHF
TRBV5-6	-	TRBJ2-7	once	TGTGCCAGCAGCGCTGGAGGGGGCACCTACGAGCAGTACTTC	CASSAGGGTYEQYF
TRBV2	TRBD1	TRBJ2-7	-	TGTGCCAGCAGTTGGGGACAGAGTACCTACGAGCAGTACTTC	CASSWGQSTYEQYF
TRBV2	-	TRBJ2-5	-	TGTGCCAGCAGAGGAAGAGGGTACCAAGAGACCCAGTACTTC	CASRGRGYQETQYF
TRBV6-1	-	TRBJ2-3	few	TGTGCCAGCAGTGAAGAGGCAGGGGGCACAGATACGCAGTATTTT	CASSEEAGGTDTQYF
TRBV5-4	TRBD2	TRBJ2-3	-	TGTGCCAGCAGCTTCGGGGGGACTACCCCCGTGGCGCAGTATTTT	CASSFGGTTPVAQYF
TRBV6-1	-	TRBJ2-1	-	TGTGCCAGCAGTGACACCGGGAACCCCGGCGATGAGCAGTTCTTC	CASSDTGNPGDEQFF
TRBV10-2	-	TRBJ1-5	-	TGCGCCAGCAGTGAGTCGCGACAGGGCAATCAGCCCCAGCATTTT	CASSESRQGNQPQHF
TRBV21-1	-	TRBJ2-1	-	TGTGCCAGCAGCTTTGCTAGCGGGAGGGGCCTGGTCGGTGAGCAGTTCTTC	CASSFASGRGLVGEQFF
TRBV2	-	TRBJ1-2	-	TGTGCCAGCAGTGCTGGGGTTAACTATGGCTACACCTTC	CASSAGVNYGYTF
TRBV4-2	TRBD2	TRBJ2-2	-	TGTGCCAGCAGCCCCCTCGGGGCGGGGGGGCCTGGTGGGGAGCTGTTTTTT	CASSPLGAGGPGGELFF
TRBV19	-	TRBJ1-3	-	TGTGCCAGTAGTACTCCCGTCTATTCTGGAAACACCATATATTTT	CASSTPVYSGNTIYF
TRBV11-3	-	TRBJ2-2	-	TGTGCCAGCAGCCCGGACAGCACGAACACCGGGGAGCTGTTTTTT	CASSPDSTNTGELFF
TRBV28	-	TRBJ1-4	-	TGTGCCAGCAGTTCAAGCCTTTGGACACGGGCAAATGAAAAACTGTTTTTT	CASSSSLWTRANEKLFF
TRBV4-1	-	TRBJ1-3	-	TGCGCCAGCAGCCAAGAGCCTAGCAGGGGAATCTCTGGAAACACCATATATTTT	CASSQEPSRGISGNTIYF